These 7 T cell receptor beta chains came from one sample sequenced in a study of blood T cells in healthy people across ages. Primed by a sample-barcoded 5' primer and a J-beta primer mix, a second PCR proceeded for 7 to 11 cycles. TCRdb passed the 5' RACE reads through MiXCR, listing each CDR3 protein once. The sample shows about 970,000 distinct CDR3 sequences, roughly 51% of them seen only once. The sequencing input was blood. These receptors were collected from a woman aged 55-70 years in good health.

This chain uses TRBV6-1 with TRBJ2-5; the D gene is possibly TRBD1 (5 bases). Per germline, CDR1 MNHNS and CDR2 SASEGT. CDR3 length: 14 residues. V was cut by 5 bases and J by 4 bases, with 14 bases left in between. This chain's CDR3 is CASSTGIGLETQYF. CDR3 coding DNA: TGTGCCAGCAGTACAGGAATTGGTTTAGAGACCCAGTACTTC.

This chain connects TRBV7-3 to TRBJ2-3; D remains unclear. This CDR3 has 13 amino acids. Germline CDR1 reads SGHTA; CDR2 reads FQGTGA. V lost 0 bases to trimming and J lost 9 bases, with 10 bases between them. The CDR3 loop is CASSLTTDQTQYF. CDR3 DNA: TGTGCCAGCAGCTTAACTACGGATCAGACGCAGTATTTT.

The chain has TRBV4-1 and TRBJ2-7; D might be TRBD1 (5 bases). The CDR3 length is 15 residues. V was shortened by 1 base and J by 2 bases, with 12 bases between the two germline ends. Germline V gene sequence: CDR1 MGHRA, CDR2 YSYEKL. This CDR3 reads CASSQVTGWTYEQYF. CDR3 bases: TGCGCCAGCAGCCAAGTAACAGGTTGGACCTACGAGCAGTACTTC.

This clonotype occurred a few times. The CDR3 region has the DNA TGCAGCGACTCGGCGGGGAGCACAGATACGCAGTATTTT. Amino acid sequence: CSDSAGSTDTQYF. The chain has TRBV29-1 and TRBJ2-3; D might be TRBD2 (6 bases). Looked up from germline, CDR1 is SQVTM and CDR2 is ANQGSEA. CDR3 length equals 13 residues. V was clipped by 7 bases and J by 0 bases, with 11 bases between them.

On this clonotype: This may arise from a read error, as a much more abundant clone is one base away. The V and J genes are TRBV6-6 and TRBJ2-3, with D possibly being TRBD1 (6 bases). Germline V gene data show CDR1 as MNHNY and CDR2 as SVGAGI (reference sequence). V dropped 7 bases and J dropped 1 base, with 15 bases sitting between them. The CDR3 consists of 15 residues. The CDR3 is CASTQPTGRTDTQYF. DNA of the CDR3: TGTGCCAGCACGCAACCGACAGGCCGCACAGATACGCAGTATTTT.

V is TRBV20-1 and J is TRBJ2-3; 11 positions match TRBD2. This CDR3 comprises 15 residues. Germline CDR1 DFQATT, CDR2 SNEGSKA (reference sequence). With V trimmed by 1 base and J by 4 bases, 4 bases remained unmatched. The CDR3 bases are TGCAGTGCTAGAGTGCTAGCGGGAGGTTCAGATACGCAGTATTTT. The encoded protein is CSARVLAGGSDTQYF.

The chain employs TRBV7-3 and TRBJ2-3; D is unclear. The V gene's germline CDR1 is SGHTA and CDR2 FQGTGA. The length of the CDR3 is 14 residues. V lost 1 base and J 3 bases, leaving 8 bases between the germline ends. CDR3 DNA sequence: TGTGCCAGCAGCTTAAAGGGCTGGACAGATACGCAGTATTTT. This encodes CASSLKGWTDTQYF.